These T cell receptor beta chains were read from a single sample in a study of cytomegalovirus exposure and HLA in healthy donors. Sequencing was performed with immunoSEQ multiplex PCR; in TCRdb, only in-frame clones are kept and a portion is missing. The table records some 190,000 clones, 77% of them present only once. The specimen was PBMCs. These receptors all stem from a man between 18 and 35 years old in good health and CMV-seronegative. The CDR3 runs from the conserved cysteine through the conserved F or W. A D gene is named only where the DNA matches it firmly. Clone size is shown for a subset of rows, as once, few, many or a class of expanded clone.

J,D,size,V,CDR3,DNA
TRBJ2-3,.,.,TRBV18,CASSPPSTDTQYF,TGTGCCAGCTCACCCCCCTCCACAGATACGCAGTATTTT
TRBJ1-2,TRBD1,once,TRBV7-9,CASRAEKRNRDREDGYTF,TGTGCCAGCAGAGCCGAAAAGCGCAACCGGGACAGGGAGGATGGCTACACCTTC
TRBJ1-5,.,.,TRBV6-5,CASSNRAGGNQPQHF,TGTGCCAGCAGTAACAGGGCGGGGGGCAATCAGCCCCAGCATTTT
TRBJ2-1,.,.,TRBV30,CAWAGTSSYNEQFF,TGTGCCTGGGCCGGGACTTCGTCCTACAATGAGCAGTTCTTC
TRBJ2-7,.,.,TRBV27,CASSNWTVNSYEQYF,TGTGCCAGCAGTAACTGGACAGTAAACTCCTACGAGCAGTACTTC
TRBJ2-7,.,.,TRBV5-1,CASSLVWGEQYF,TGCGCCAGCAGCTTGGTGTGGGGCGAGCAGTACTTC
TRBJ2-7,TRBD1,.,TRBV6-1,CASSAGQGASYEQYF,TGTGCCAGCAGCGCGGGACAGGGGGCCTCCTACGAGCAGTACTTC
TRBJ2-7,.,.,TRBV2,CASSEGGPEYEQYF,TGTGCCAGCAGTGAAGGGGGCCCCGAATACGAGCAGTACTTC
TRBJ2-3,.,.,TRBV7-9,CASSFTTSTDTQYF,TGTGCCAGCAGCTTTACGACTAGCACAGATACGCAGTATTTT
TRBJ2-5,.,.,TRBV29-1,CSVARGNWETQYF,TGCAGCGTTGCCAGGGGAAATTGGGAGACCCAGTACTTC
TRBJ2-7,TRBD2,.,TRBV10-3,CAISPERGGLYEQYF,TGTGCCATCAGTCCAGAGCGGGGGGGCCTCTACGAGCAGTACTTC
TRBJ2-5,TRBD2,.,TRBV7-2,CASSFRRRGGQETQYF,TGTGCCAGCAGCTTCAGACGGCGGGGGGGCCAAGAGACCCAGTACTTC
TRBJ2-3,TRBD2,.,TRBV4-3,CASSQRTSGGTDTQYF,TGCGCCAGCAGCCAACGGACTAGCGGCGGCACAGATACGCAGTATTTT
TRBJ1-4,TRBD1,.,TRBV7-8,CASSLDMAQGVVEKLFF,TGTGCCAGCAGCTTAGATATGGCGCAGGGGGTGGTCGAAAAACTGTTTTTT
TRBJ2-5,TRBD2,.,TRBV14,CASSQLGLAVKETQYF,TGTGCCAGCAGCCAATTGGGGCTAGCGGTCAAAGAGACCCAGTACTTC
TRBJ1-1,TRBD1,.,TRBV6-5,CASSPGQGTEAFF,TGTGCCAGCAGTCCGGGACAGGGGACTGAAGCTTTCTTT
TRBJ2-7,.,.,TRBV6-1,CASSDHRQGTTYEQYF,TGTGCCAGCAGTGATCATAGGCAGGGAACAACCTACGAGCAGTACTTC
TRBJ1-1,.,.,TRBV5-1,CASSPTGIRSEAFF,TGCGCCAGCAGCCCAACAGGTATCAGGTCTGAAGCTTTCTTT
TRBJ2-5,.,.,TRBV7-6,CASSPTRTSQETQYF,TGTGCCAGCAGCCCGACCCGGACATCCCAAGAGACCCAGTACTTC
TRBJ1-3,TRBD1,.,TRBV7-8,CASSPGQGAGGNTIYF,TGTGCCAGCAGCCCGGGACAGGGGGCTGGTGGAAACACCATATATTTT
TRBJ2-5,.,once,TRBV29-1,CSVEAGAVLVTQYF,TGCAGCGTTGAAGCGGGAGCAGTATTAGTGACCCAGTACTTC
TRBJ2-7,.,few,TRBV19,CASSIQGSFGQYF,TGTGCCAGTAGTATCCAGGGTTCCTTCGGGCAGTACTTC
TRBJ1-1,TRBD1,few,TRBV4-3,CASSLTGSTEAFF,TGCGCCAGCAGCCTGACAGGGTCCACTGAAGCTTTCTTT
TRBJ2-2,.,few,TRBV10-1,CASSDHVPGELFF,TGCGCCAGCAGTGATCATGTTCCCGGGGAGCTGTTTTTT
TRBJ2-3,TRBD2,few,TRBV6-1,CASSKAGLLKITDTQYF,TGTGCCAGCAGTAAAGCGGGACTACTGAAAATCACAGATACGCAGTATTTT
TRBJ2-3,TRBD1,.,TRBV6-5,CASRSTGDTQYF,TGTGCCAGCAGGTCGACAGGGGATACGCAGTATTTT
TRBJ2-2,TRBD2,.,TRBV18,CASSPSGRNTGELFF,TGTGCCAGCTCACCTAGCGGGAGGAACACCGGGGAGCTGTTTTTT